This T cell receptor (beta chain) was found in a study of CD8 T cells in Susac syndrome. General observations from the study: The authors acknowledged that the study's TCR sequencing and HLA analysis involved relatively few individuals.

RNA was extracted with the RNeasy kit, and a quantity of roughly 0.45 to 1 ug was reverse transcribed using random hexamers. Across 54 Vbeta and 13 Jbeta, immunoSEQ multiplex PCR amplified TCR beta CDR3. One entry per CDR3 protein results from TCRdb running MiXCR on the immunoSEQ multiplex PCR reads. The table has about 210,000 distinct CDR3 sequences, 95% seen once. TCR beta from blood CD8+ and CD4+ T cells was sequenced. In the multiple sclerosis control group, patients were treatment-naive and had stable or active relapsing-remitting disease. As regards this clonotype: Its antigen is not identified.

J gave up 0 bases and V 4 bases, and 10 bases lay outside the gene matches. The CDR3 runs 17 residues. Looked up from germline, CDR1 is SQVTM and CDR2 is ANQGSEA. This chain uses TRBV29-1 with TRBJ2-1, with 9 positions matching TRBD2. Sequenced: CD4+ T cells from PBMCs. This clonotype was sampled from a human donor with multiple sclerosis. For the CDR3, the DNA is TGCAGCGTTGGTTTTCTAGCGGGGCATAGCTCCTACAATGAGCAGTTCTTC. Its protein is CSVGFLAGHSSYNEQFF.